Described below is a single TCR beta chain sequence and its context. This clonotype is described as medium-sized (0.01 to 0.1%). Its antigen specificity is not known. Base qualities are not at hand, and no much larger clone is one base apart. Including the terminal cysteine and phenylalanine, the CDR3 comprises 13 residues. Only the CDR3 DNA stays, 39 bases, in frame from base 1. The junction shows trimming of 6 bases on V and 3 bases on J, plus 12 bases between the germline ends. These data come from a study of vaccination and CD4 T cells after COVID-19 (dated by TCRdb to between 2021 and 2022). Context from the whole study: Convalescent patients had a positive SARS-CoV-2 result on nasal swab PCR, and of these patients, 8 or 9 had mild disease and one had severe disease. In the convalescent cohort there were six males and four females, among whom were two Hispanic individuals, seven Caucasians, two Asians and one multiracial person. Each participant got two doses of either the Pfizer-BioNTech BNT162b2 vaccine (n=8) or the Moderna mRNA-1273 vaccine (n=2). Post-COVID blood samples were collected from convalescent patients a median of roughly 100 days after diagnosis, with a range of about 30 to 161 days. Post-vaccine blood samples were taken a median of approximately 70 days after the second vaccine dose, with a range of 14 to 241 days. For stimulating the cultures, overlapping spike peptide pools were used, derived from SARS-CoV-2 as well as from the common cold coronaviruses HCoV-NL63, HCoV-OC43 and HCoV-229E. Control cultures used a CEFX viral epitope pool as positive control, an HIV-1 Nef peptide pool as negative control, or no peptide. The spike-specific CD4+ TCR repertoire was compared before and after mRNA vaccination in around ten COVID-19 convalescent patients and a handful of infection-naive healthy vaccine recipients.

Library method: PCR. At the Johns Hopkins FTIC core, DNA from the cultured CD4+ T cells underwent TCR sequencing with the Oncomine TCR Beta short-read assay. The QIAamp micro DNA kit was used to extract genomic DNA from the cultured CD4+ T cells. Oncomine TCR Beta libraries from cultured CD4+ T cells were pooled with unique dual indexes and sequenced on an Illumina iSeq 100. Per the source publication's procedure: Non-productive sequences were removed, and CDR3s not starting with C, not ending with F or W, or shorter than 7 amino acids were discarded. Antigen-specific clonotypes were identified using the MANAFEST web application through comparison of peptide-stimulated wells with reference and other culture wells. Positive clones required FDR below 0.05, an odds ratio above 5, and productive frequency above 0.1% in at least two of three replicate wells. A clonotype counted as cross-reactive if it showed significant expansion both in the SARS-CoV-2 spike wells and in at least one common cold coronavirus spike condition. Levenshtein distances (stringdist) and unrooted phylogenetic trees (ape) in R version 3.6.1 were used to assess CDR3 homology. TCRdb trimmed the raw reads at Q25, called clones with MiXCR and kept productive beta chains. Rows are combined by CDR3 protein, so each entry shows the most common genes and DNA. These V and J calls derive from TCRdb rather than the authors' analysis. The sample table shows some 6,800 distinct CDR3 sequences, and 65% to 75% are seen once. The top ten clonotypes cover around 14% of the sample.

Read against the paper, the sample's treatment or condition label means: approximately nine-day PBMC culture with coronavirus spike peptide pools or control peptides (ViraFEST assay). The study used the ViraFEST assay, which expanded antigen-specific T cells with peptide pools and then identified expanded clonotypes by TCR sequencing. The convalescent patients' positive SARS-CoV-2 PCR tests fell between March and December 2020, which was before the Alpha, Beta and Delta variants emerged in the United States. Each well held 2 million to 2.5 million PBMCs cultured with around 10 ug/ml peptide pools in IMDM containing approximately 5% human AB serum and 7.5 to 10 IU/ml IL-2. Half of the culture medium was replaced with fresh IL-2-containing medium on days 3 and 7. CD4+ T cells were isolated after approximately 10 days of culture through negative selection using the EasySep CD4+ T cell isolation kit. PBMCs were separated from whole blood using Ficoll-Paque Plus gradient centrifugation and then either used fresh or cryopreserved at -140C. Triplicate wells were generally used for each culture condition.

Paper-wide results and their limitations: Among convalescent patients, a median around 86% of the SARS-CoV-2-reactive clones seen after vaccination appeared only after vaccination, which suggests priming specific to the vaccine. In convalescent patients, nearly all vaccine-specific clones (304 of 307) were found to be mono-reactive for SARS-CoV-2 spike rather than cross-reactive with common cold coronaviruses. Although the median number of SARS-CoV-2-reactive clonotypes went up from approximately 20 after infection to some 38 after vaccination, the increase was not significant. The number of convalescent patients in the study was relatively small, and the study did not examine early timepoints following natural infection.

Sequencing was carried out using CD4+ T cells from blood, cultured in vitro. Recombination linked TRBV12-3 or TRBV12-4 to TRBJ2-7, and TRBD2 may be the D gene, going by 5 matching bases. This receptor was taken from a human donor who had recovered from COVID-19. The sequenced DNA is TGTGCCAGCAGCCAAACTAGTCTCTACGAGCAGTACTTC. Translated, it gives CASSQTSLYEQYF.